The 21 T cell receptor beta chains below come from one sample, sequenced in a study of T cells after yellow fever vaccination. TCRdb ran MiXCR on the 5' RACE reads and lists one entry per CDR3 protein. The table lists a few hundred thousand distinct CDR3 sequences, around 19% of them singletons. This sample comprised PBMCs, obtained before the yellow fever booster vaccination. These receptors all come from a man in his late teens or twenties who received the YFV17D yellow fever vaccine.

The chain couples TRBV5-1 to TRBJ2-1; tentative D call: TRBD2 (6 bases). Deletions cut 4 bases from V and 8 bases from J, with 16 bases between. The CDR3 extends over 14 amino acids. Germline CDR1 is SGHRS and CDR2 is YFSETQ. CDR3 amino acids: CASSLISGGDEQFF. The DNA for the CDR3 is TGCGCCAGCAGCCTGATTAGCGGCGGGGATGAGCAGTTCTTC.

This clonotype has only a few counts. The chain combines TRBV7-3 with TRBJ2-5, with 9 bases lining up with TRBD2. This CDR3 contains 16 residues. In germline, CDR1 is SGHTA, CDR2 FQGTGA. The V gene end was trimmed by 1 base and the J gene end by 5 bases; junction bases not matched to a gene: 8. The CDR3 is CASSLMAGGPGETQYF. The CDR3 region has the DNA TGTGCCAGCAGCTTAATGGCGGGGGGGCCAGGGGAGACCCAGTACTTC.

In DNA, the CDR3 is TGTGCCAGCAGTACAGGGACAGGAGTCCGGTACAATGAGCAGTTCTTC. Its translation is CASSTGTGVRYNEQFF. The genes are TRBV5-8 and TRBJ2-1; TRBD1 aligns across 8 bases. V dropped 5 bases and J dropped 4; count of bases not matched to a gene: 11. Looked up from germline, CDR1 is SGHTS and CDR2 is YDEGEE. The CDR3 contains 16 residues.

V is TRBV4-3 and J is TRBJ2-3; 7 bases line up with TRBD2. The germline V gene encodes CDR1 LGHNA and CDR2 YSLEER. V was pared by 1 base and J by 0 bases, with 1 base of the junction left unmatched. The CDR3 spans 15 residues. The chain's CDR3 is CASSQAGGSTDTQYF. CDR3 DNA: TGCGCCAGCAGCCAAGCGGGGGGAAGCACAGATACGCAGTATTTT.

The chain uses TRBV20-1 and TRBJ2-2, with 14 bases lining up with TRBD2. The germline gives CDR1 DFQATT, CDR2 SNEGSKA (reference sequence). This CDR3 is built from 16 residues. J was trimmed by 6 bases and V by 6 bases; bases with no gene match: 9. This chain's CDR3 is CSAPTSGGAWAGELFF. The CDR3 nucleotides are TGCAGTGCCCCGACTAGCGGGGGGGCCTGGGCCGGGGAGCTGTTTTTT.

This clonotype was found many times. CDR3 nucleotides: TGTGCCAGCAGCTTTAGAGGGAACACTGAAGCTTTCTTT. Amino acids: CASSFRGNTEAFF. The chain carries TRBV7-9 and TRBJ1-1; D is unclear. The germline V gene encodes CDR1 SEHNR and CDR2 FQNEAQ (reference sequence). V shed 3 bases and J shed 1 base, with 6 bases lying between them. The CDR3 covers 13 residues.

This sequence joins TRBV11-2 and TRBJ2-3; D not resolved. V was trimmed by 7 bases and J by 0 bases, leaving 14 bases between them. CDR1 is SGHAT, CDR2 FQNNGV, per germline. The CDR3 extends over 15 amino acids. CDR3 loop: CASKKGQVSTDTQYF. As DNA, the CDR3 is TGTGCCAGCAAGAAGGGCCAAGTTAGCACAGATACGCAGTATTTT.

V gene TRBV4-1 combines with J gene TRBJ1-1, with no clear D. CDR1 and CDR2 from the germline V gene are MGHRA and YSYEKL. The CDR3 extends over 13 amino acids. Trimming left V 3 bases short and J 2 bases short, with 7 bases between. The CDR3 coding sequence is TGCGCCAGCAGCCAGACGGGAAACACTGAAGCTTTCTTT. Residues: CASSQTGNTEAFF.

The CDR3, as DNA: TGTGCCACCACCCCGGCCCTAGCGGGGGGCACAGATACGCAGTATTTT. This gives the protein CATTPALAGGTDTQYF. This chain connects TRBV15 to TRBJ2-3; 10 bases align to TRBD2. Germline CDR1 reads LNHNV; CDR2 reads YYDKDF (reference sequence). This CDR3 has 16 residues. The V gene end was trimmed by 7 bases and the J gene end by 1 base; junction bases not matched to a gene: 8.

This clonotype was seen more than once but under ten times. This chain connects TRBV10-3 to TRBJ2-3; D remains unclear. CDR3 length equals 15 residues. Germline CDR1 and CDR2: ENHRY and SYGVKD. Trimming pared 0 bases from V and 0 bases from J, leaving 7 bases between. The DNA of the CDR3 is TGTGCCATCAGTGAGTCAAATCCTAGCACAGATACGCAGTATTTT. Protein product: CAISESNPSTDTQYF.

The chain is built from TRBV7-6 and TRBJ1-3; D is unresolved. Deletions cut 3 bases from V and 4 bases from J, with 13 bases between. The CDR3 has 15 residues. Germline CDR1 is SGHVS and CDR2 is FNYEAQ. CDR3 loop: CASSFKGRGGNTIYF. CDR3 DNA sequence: TGTGCCAGCAGCTTCAAGGGAAGAGGCGGAAACACCATATATTTT.

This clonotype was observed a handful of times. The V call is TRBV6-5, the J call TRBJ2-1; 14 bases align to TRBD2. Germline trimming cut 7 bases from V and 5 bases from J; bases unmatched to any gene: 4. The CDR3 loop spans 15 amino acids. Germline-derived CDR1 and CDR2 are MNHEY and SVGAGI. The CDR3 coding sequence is TGTGCCAGCACCCCGGGACTAGCGGGGGACAATGAGCAGTTCTTC. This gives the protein CASTPGLAGDNEQFF.

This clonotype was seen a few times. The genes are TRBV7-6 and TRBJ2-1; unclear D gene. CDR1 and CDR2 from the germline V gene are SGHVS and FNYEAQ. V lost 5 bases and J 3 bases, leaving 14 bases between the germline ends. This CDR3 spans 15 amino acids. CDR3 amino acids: CASSPRSTDYNEQFF. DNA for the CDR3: TGTGCCAGCAGCCCACGGTCGACGGACTACAATGAGCAGTTCTTC.

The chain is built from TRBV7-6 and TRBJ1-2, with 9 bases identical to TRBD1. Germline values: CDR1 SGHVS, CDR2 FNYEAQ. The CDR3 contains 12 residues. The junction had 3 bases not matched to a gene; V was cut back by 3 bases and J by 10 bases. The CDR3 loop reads CASSLGDRAYTF. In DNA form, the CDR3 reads TGTGCCAGCAGCTTGGGGGACAGGGCCTACACCTTC.

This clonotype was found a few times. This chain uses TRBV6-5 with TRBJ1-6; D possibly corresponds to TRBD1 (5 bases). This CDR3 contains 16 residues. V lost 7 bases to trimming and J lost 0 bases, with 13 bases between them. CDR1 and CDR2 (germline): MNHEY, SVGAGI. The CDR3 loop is CASTVSGFSYNSPLHF. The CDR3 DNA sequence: TGTGCCAGCACCGTATCAGGGTTCTCCTATAATTCACCCCTCCACTTT.

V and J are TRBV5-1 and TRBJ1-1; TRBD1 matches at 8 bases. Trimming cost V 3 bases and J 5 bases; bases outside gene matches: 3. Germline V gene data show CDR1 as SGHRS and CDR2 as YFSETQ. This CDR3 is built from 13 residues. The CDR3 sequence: CASSWDRLTEAFF. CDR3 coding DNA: TGCGCCAGCAGCTGGGACAGGTTGACTGAAGCTTTCTTT.

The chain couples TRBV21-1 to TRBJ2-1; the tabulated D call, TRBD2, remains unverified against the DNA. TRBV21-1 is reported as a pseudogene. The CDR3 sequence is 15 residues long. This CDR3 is CASSGNLIAGGQQFF. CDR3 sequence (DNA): TGTGCCAGCAGCGGTAACCTGATAGCGGGGGGGCAGCAGTTCTTC.

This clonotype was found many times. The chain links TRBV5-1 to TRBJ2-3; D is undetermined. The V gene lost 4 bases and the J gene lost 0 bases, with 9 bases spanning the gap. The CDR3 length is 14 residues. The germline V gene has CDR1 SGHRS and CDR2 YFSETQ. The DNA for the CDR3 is TGCGCCAGCAGCAGAATATCTAGCACAGATACGCAGTATTTT. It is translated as CASSRISSTDTQYF.

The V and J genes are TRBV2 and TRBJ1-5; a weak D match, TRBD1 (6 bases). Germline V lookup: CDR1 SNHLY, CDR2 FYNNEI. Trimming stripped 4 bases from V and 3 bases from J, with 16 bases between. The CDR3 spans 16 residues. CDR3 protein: CASSGQGGAANQPQHF. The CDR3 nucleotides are TGTGCCAGCAGTGGGCAAGGGGGAGCCGCCAATCAGCCCCAGCATTTT.

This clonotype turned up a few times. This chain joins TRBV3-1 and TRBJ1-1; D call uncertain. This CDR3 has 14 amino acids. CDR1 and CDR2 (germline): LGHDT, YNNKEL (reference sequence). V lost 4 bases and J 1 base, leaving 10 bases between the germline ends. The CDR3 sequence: CASSPHLENTEAFF. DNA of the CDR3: TGTGCCAGCAGCCCCCACTTAGAGAACACTGAAGCTTTCTTT.

CDR3 protein: CASSYSVTGTGNQPQHF. The DNA of the CDR3 is TGTGCCAGCAGTTACTCGGTGACAGGGACTGGGAATCAGCCCCAGCATTTT. The chain joins TRBV6-6 to TRBJ1-5; 7 bases map to TRBD1. The V gene's germline CDR1 is MNHNY and CDR2 SVGAGI (reference sequence). The CDR3 contains 17 residues. The V and J ends lost 0 bases and 4 bases, in that order; junction bases with no gene match: 9.